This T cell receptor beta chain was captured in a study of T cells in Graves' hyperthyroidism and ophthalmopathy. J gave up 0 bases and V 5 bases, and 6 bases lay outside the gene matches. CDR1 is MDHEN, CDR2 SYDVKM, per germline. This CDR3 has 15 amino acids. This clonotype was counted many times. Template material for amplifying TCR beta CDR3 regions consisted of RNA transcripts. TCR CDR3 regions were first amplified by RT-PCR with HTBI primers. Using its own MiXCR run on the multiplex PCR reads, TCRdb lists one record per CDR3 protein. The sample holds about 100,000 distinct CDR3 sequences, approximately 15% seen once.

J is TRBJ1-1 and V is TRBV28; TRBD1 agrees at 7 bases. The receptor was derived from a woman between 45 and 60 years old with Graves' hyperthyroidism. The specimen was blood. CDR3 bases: TGTGCCAGCAGTCTCCCGGACAGGCTGAACACTGAAGCTTTCTTT. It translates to CASSLPDRLNTEAFF.